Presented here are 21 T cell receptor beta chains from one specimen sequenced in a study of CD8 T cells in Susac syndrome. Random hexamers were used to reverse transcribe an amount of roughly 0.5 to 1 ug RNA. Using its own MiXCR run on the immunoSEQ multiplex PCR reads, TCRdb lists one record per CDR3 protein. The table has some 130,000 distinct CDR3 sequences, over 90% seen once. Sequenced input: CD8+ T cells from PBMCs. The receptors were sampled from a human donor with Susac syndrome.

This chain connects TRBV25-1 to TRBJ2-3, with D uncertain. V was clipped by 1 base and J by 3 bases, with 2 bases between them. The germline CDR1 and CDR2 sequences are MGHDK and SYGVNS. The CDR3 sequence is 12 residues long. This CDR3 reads CASSEWTDTQYF. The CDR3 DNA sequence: TGTGCCAGCAGTGAATGGACAGATACGCAGTATTTT.

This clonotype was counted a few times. CDR3 region: CASSLTNYGYTF. CDR3 bases: TGTGCCAGCAGTTTAACAAACTATGGCTACACCTTC. This chain uses TRBV12-3 or TRBV12-4 with TRBJ1-2; unclear D gene. V was pared by 2 bases and J by 2 bases, with 3 bases between. CDR3 length: 12 residues.

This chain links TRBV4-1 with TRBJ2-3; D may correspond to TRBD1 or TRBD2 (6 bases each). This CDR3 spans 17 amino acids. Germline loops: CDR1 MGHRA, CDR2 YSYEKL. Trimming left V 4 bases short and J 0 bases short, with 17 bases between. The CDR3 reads CASSPPLGAGSTDTQYF. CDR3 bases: TGCGCCAGCAGCCCACCATTGGGGGCGGGAAGCACAGATACGCAGTATTTT.

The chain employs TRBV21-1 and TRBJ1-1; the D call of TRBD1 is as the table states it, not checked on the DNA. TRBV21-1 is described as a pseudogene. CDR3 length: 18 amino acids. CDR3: CASSSTTGGTVGNTEAFF. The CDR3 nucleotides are TGTGCCAGCAGCTCGACGACAGGGGGCACAGTAGGCAACACTGAAGCTTTCTTT.

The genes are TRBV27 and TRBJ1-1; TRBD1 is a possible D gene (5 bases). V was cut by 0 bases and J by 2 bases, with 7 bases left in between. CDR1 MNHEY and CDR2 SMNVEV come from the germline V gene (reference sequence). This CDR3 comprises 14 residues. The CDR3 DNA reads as TGTGCCAGCAGTTTATCGACAGCTAACACTGAAGCTTTCTTT. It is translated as CASSLSTANTEAFF.

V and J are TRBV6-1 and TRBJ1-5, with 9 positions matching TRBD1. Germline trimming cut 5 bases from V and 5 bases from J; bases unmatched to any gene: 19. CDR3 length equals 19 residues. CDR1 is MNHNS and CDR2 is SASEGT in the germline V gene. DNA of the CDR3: TGTGCCAGCAGTACCCCGGGACAGGGCCGAAGTTTTGATTATCAGCCCCAGCATTTT. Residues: CASSTPGQGRSFDYQPQHF.

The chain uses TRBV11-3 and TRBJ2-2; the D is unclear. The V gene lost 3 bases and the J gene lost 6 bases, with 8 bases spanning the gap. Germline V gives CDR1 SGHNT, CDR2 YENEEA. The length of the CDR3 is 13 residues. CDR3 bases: TGTGCCAGCAGCTTTTCTCAGGCCGGGGAGCTGTTTTTT. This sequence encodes CASSFSQAGELFF.

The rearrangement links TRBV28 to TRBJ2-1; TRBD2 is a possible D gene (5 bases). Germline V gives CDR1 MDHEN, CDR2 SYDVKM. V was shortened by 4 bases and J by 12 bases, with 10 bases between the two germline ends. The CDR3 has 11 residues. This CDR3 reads CASSSGLAQFF. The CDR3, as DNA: TGTGCCAGCAGTTCTGGTCTAGCGCAGTTCTTC. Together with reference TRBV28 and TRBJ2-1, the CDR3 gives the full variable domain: DVKVTQSSRYLVKRTGEKVFLECVQDMDHENMFWYRQDPGLGLRLIYFSYDVKMKEKGDIPEGYSVSREKKERFSLILESASTNQTSMYLCASSSGLAQFFGPGTRLTVL.

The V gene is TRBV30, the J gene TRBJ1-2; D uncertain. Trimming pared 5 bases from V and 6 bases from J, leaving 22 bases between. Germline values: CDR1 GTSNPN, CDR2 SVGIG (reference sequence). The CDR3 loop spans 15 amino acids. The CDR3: CAWVPRWEDLDGYTF. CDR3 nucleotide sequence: TGTGCCTGGGTGCCTCGTTGGGAGGATTTAGATGGCTACACCTTC. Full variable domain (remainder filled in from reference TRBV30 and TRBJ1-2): SQTIHQWPATLVQPVGSPLSLECTVEGTSNPNLYWYRQAAGRGLQLLFYSVGIGQISSEVPQNLSASRPQDRQFILSSKKLLLSDSGFYLCAWVPRWEDLDGYTFGSGTRLTVV.

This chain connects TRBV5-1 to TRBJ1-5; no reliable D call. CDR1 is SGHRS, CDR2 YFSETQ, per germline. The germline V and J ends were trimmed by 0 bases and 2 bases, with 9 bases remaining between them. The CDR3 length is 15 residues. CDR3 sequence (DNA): TGCGCCAGCAGCTTGGGCGGGGAGGGCAATCAGCCCCAGCATTTT. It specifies CASSLGGEGNQPQHF.

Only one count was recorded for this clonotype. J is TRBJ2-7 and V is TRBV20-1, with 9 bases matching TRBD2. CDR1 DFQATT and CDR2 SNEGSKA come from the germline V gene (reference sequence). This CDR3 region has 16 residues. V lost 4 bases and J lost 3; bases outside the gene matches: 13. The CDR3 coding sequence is TGCAGTGCTACCATGCCGGGGCTAGCGGGATACTACGAGCAGTACTTC. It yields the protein CSATMPGLAGYYEQYF.

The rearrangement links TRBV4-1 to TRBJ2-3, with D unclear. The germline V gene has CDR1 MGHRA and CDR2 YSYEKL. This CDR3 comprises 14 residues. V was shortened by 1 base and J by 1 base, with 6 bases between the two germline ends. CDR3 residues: CASSQGARTDTQYF. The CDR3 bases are TGCGCCAGCAGCCAAGGGGCCCGCACAGATACGCAGTATTTT.

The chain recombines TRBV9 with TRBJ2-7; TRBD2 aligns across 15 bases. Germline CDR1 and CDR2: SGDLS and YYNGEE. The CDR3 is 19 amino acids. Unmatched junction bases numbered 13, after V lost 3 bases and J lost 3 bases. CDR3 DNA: TGTGCCAGCAGCGAGGCCGCCTCCGGGACTAGCGGGGGGAACTACGAGCAGTACTTC. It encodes CASSEAASGTSGGNYEQYF.

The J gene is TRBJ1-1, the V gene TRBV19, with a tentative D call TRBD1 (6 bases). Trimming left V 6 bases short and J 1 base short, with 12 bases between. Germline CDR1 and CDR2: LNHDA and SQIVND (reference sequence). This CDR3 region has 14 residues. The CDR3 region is CASSWDTGNTEAFF. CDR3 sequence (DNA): TGTGCCAGTAGCTGGGACACAGGGAACACTGAAGCTTTCTTT.

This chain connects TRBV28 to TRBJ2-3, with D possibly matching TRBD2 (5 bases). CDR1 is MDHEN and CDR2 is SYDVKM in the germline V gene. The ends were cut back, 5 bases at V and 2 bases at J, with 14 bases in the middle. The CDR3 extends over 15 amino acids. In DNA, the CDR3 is TGTGCCAGCAGTCAGCAGGACGGACTCACAGATACGCAGTATTTT. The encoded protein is CASSQQDGLTDTQYF.

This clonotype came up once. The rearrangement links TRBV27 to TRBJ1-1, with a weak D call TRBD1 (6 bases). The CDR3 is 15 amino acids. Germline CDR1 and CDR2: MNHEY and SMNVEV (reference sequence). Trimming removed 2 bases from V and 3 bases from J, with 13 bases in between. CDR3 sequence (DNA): TGTGCCAGCAGTTTAGGGATACAGGGAGACACTGAAGCTTTCTTT. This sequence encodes CASSLGIQGDTEAFF.

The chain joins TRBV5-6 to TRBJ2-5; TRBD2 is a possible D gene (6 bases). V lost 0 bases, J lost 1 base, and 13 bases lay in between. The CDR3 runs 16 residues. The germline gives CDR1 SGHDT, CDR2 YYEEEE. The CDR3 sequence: CASSLGLVDAQETQYF. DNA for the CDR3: TGTGCCAGCAGCTTGGGACTAGTGGACGCCCAAGAGACCCAGTACTTC. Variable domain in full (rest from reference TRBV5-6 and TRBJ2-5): DAGVTQSPTHLIKTRGQQVTLRCSPKSGHDTVSWYQQALGQGPQFIFQYYEEEERQRGNFPDRFSGHQFPNYSSELNVNALLLGDSALYLCASSLGLVDAQETQYFGPGTRLLVL.

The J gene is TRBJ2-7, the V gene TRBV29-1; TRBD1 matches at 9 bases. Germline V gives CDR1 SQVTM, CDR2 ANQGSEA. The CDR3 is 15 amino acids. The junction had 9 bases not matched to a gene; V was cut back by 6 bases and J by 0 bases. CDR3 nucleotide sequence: TGCAGCGTGGAACTCCGGGACAGGGTCTCCTACGAGCAGTACTTC. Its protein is CSVELRDRVSYEQYF.

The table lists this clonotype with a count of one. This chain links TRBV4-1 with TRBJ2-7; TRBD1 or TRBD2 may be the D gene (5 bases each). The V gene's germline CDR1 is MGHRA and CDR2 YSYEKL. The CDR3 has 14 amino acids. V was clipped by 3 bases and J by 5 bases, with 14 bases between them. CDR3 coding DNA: TGCGCCAGCAGCCAGCTCGGGACCTCAAACGAGCAGTACTTC. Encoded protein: CASSQLGTSNEQYF.

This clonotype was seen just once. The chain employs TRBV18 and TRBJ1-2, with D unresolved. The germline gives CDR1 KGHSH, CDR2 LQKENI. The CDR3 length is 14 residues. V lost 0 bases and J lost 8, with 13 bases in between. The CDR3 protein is CASSPPRFLGGYTF. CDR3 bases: TGTGCCAGCTCACCACCCAGGTTTCTGGGGGGCTACACCTTC.

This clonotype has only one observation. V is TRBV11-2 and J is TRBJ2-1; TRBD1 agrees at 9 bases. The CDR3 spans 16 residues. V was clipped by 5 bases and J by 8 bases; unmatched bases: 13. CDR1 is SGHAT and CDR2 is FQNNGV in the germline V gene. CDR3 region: CASSPSYGQGFDEQFF. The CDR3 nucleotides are TGTGCCAGCAGCCCATCCTACGGACAGGGGTTTGATGAGCAGTTCTTC. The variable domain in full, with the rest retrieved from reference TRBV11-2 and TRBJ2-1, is EAGVAQSPRYKIIEKRQSVAFWCNPISGHATLYWYQQILGQGPKLLIQFQNNGVVDDSQLPKDRFSAERLKGVDSTLKIQPAKLEDSAVYLCASSPSYGQGFDEQFFGPGTRLTVL.